This record concerns one T cell receptor (beta chain) sequence. J was trimmed by 2 bases and V by 3 bases; bases with no gene match: 7. There are 16 residues in the CDR3. In germline, CDR1 is LGHNA, CDR2 YSLEER. This record comes from a study of blood T cell repertoires in COVID-19. Background on the study: Italy, Spain and the United States were the sources of the convalescent and acute COVID-19 samples. PBMCs, B-cell-depleted T cells, or T cells provided the cDNA or gDNA that made up the material.

Per the authors' pipeline: By means of reference gene primer amplification, nucleated cell counts were estimated. The protocol was immunoSEQ multiplex PCR, while the TCRdb copy is restricted to in-frame clones and leaves out a portion. Clone size and V and J calls were adopted from that table, with D and trimming inferred from the DNA. The profile shows about 250,000 clones, about nine tenths of them singletons. Sequenced sample: peripheral blood. V usage is TRBV4-3 and J usage is TRBJ2-7, with 10 bases identical to TRBD1. The TCR sequence derives from a woman aged 25 to 39 with active or convalescent COVID-19. The CDR3 bases are TGCGCCAGCAGCCAGGGACCCGGGACAGGGGCCTACGAGCAGTACTTC. Its translation is CASSQGPGTGAYEQYF.